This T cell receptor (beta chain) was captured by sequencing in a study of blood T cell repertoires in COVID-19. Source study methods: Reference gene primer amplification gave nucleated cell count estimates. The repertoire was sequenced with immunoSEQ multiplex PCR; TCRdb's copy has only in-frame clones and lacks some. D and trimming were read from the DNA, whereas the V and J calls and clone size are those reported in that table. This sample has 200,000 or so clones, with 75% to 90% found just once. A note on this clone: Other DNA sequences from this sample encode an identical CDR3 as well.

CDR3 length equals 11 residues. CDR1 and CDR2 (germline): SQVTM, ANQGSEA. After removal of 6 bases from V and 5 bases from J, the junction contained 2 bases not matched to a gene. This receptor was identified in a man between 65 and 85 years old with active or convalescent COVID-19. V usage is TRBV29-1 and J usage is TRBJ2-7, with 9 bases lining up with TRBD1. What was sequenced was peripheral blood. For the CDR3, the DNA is TGCAGCGTGGACAGGGGCCACGAGCAGTACTTC. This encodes CSVDRGHEQYF.